This T cell receptor (beta chain) was found in a study of CD8 T cells in Susac syndrome. Study-wide results and caveats: By the study's own acknowledgment, its TCR sequencing and HLA analysis included relatively few individuals.

RNA was extracted with the RNeasy kit, and a quantity of about 0.45 to 1 ug was reverse transcribed using random hexamers. A multiplex approach, immunoSEQ multiplex PCR, amplified TCR beta CDR3 across 54 Vbeta and 13 Jbeta. TCRdb itself ran the immunoSEQ multiplex PCR reads through MiXCR, one entry per CDR3 protein. Of some 100,000 distinct CDR3 sequences listed, 96% are singletons. CDR3 length: 14 amino acids. Trimming removed 3 bases from V and 6 bases from J, with 14 bases in between. Only one count was recorded for this clonotype. Its antigen is not known. The study sequenced TCR beta in blood CD8+ and CD4+ T cells. Negative isolation yielded CD4+ and CD8+ T cells, and FACS enriched TEMRA cells.

The sequenced sample consisted of CD4+ T cells from PBMCs. The receptor's source is a human donor in good health. This chain links TRBV12-3 or TRBV12-4 with TRBJ1-2; possibly TRBD1 for D (5 bases). CDR3 coding DNA: TGTGCCAGCAGTTTGCACGGGGCCCTAAATGGCTACACCTTC. Protein: CASSLHGALNGYTF.